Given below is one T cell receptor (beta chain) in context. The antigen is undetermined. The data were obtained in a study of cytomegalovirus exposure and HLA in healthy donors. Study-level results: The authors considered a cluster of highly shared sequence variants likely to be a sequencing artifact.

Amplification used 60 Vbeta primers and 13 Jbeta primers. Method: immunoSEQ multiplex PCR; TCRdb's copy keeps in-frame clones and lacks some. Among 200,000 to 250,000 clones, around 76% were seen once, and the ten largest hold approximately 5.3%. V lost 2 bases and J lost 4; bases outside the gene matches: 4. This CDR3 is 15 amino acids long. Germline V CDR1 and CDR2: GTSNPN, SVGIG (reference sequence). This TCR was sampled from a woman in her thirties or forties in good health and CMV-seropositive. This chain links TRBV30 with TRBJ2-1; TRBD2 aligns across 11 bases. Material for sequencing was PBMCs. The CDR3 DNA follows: TGTGCCTGGAGTATCGGACTAGCGGGTTACAATGAGCAGTTCTTC. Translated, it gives CAWSIGLAGYNEQFF.